Below, 8 T cell receptor beta chains from the same sample are listed, as sequenced in a study of spatial heterogeneity in lung cancer. TCRdb reanalysed the 5' RACE reads using MiXCR and keeps one entry per CDR3 protein. The profile covers 13,000 or so distinct CDR3 sequences, with roughly 3.9% appearing a single time and over 35% taken by the ten largest. This sample's time point: sample taken at primary tumor resection. Sequencing of whole RNA from tumor, nontumor lung or frozen PBMC involved no sorting. The material was PBMCs, obtained at surgery. Receptor source: a male donor with early-stage non-small cell lung cancer.

This clonotype was observed at least ten times. One junction end does not reproduce the germline sequence, and a read error may be involved. Little can be read into the size of this beta chain, an off-target read in a library designed for alpha chains. The chain links TRBV20-1 to TRBJ2-5; D call uncertain. The CDR3 is made up of 13 amino acids. The germline CDR1 and CDR2 sequences are DFQATT and SNEGSKA (reference sequence). CDR3 in amino acids: CSARGRKKETQYF. In DNA form, the CDR3 reads TGCAGTGCGAGAGGTCGGAAGAAAGAGACCCAGTACTTC.

There are many counts of this clonotype. This beta chain was picked up by a library intended for alpha chains and is off target, so its count carries little meaning. The gene calls are TRBV9 and TRBJ1-2; a possible D gene is TRBD1 (5 bases). V dropped 4 bases and J dropped 6 bases, with 19 bases sitting between them. CDR3 length equals 15 residues. The V gene's germline CDR1 is SGDLS and CDR2 YYNGEE. CDR3: CASSPVGGGVDGYTF. CDR3 DNA: TGTGCCAGCAGCCCAGTGGGAGGAGGGGTGGATGGCTACACCTTC.

This clonotype was counted at least ten times. This beta chain is a stray read from a library made for alpha chains; its abundance is not meaningful. The genes are TRBV7-6 and TRBJ2-1; perhaps TRBD2 as D (6 bases). This CDR3 has 14 residues. The germline V gene encodes CDR1 SGHVS and CDR2 FNYEAQ. Trimming took off 5 bases at V and 8 bases at J, with 16 bases between the two ends. The CDR3 region has the DNA TGTGCCAGCAGCCTGGACACTGGGGGGTATGAGCAGTTCTTC. Its translation is CASSLDTGGYEQFF.

This clonotype counts as medium-sized. This beta chain is an off-target read within a library intended for alpha chains, so its frequency means little. J is TRBJ2-3 and V is TRBV5-1, with D hard to call. Per germline, CDR1 SGHRS and CDR2 YFSETQ. The CDR3 loop spans 13 amino acids. V was shortened by 1 base and J by 3 bases, with 6 bases between the two germline ends. The CDR3 region has the DNA TGCGCCAGCAGCTTGTCTGAGACAGATACGCAGTATTTT. This sequence encodes CASSLSETDTQYF.

This clonotype was found many times. This beta chain turned up in a library designed for alpha chains; as an off-target read, its abundance says little. V and J are TRBV2 and TRBJ2-1; 8 nucleotides match TRBD2. The V and J ends lost 1 base and 9 bases, in that order; junction bases with no gene match: 11. The CDR3 loop spans 16 amino acids. Germline V gene data show CDR1 as SNHLY and CDR2 as FYNNEI. The CDR3 sequence: CASSEVPAGAGGEQFF. As DNA, the CDR3 is TGTGCCAGCAGTGAAGTACCAGCGGGAGCCGGTGGTGAGCAGTTCTTC.

The sample holds many counts of this clonotype. With the library built for alpha chains, this beta chain is off target and its frequency is not meaningful. The CDR3 region has the DNA TGTGCCAGCAGCACACTCACAGGATTCCTAGCCTACGAGCAGTACTTC. Translated: CASSTLTGFLAYEQYF. The chain combines TRBV28 with TRBJ2-7; weak D call: TRBD1 (5 bases). CDR3 length: 16 residues. V was shortened by 6 bases and J by 2 bases, with 20 bases between the two germline ends. Germline CDR1 is MDHEN and CDR2 is SYDVKM.

At least ten counts were recorded for this clonotype. In a library made to pick up alpha chains, this beta chain is a stray read with a size that means little. V is TRBV7-9 and J is TRBJ2-3, with a possible D match to TRBD2 (5 bases). The CDR3 has 13 residues. The V gene's germline CDR1 is SEHNR and CDR2 FQNEAQ (reference sequence). The V end lost 6 bases, the J end lost 3 bases, and 10 bases lay between the germline ends. CDR3 loop: CASREGSTDTQYF. As DNA, the CDR3 is TGTGCCAGCAGGGAAGGGAGTACAGATACGCAGTATTTT.

At least ten counts were recorded for this clonotype. For a library built for alpha chains, this beta chain is a stray read; little rests on its size. This chain connects TRBV4-3 to TRBJ2-7; D unclear. V was trimmed by 0 bases and J by 0 bases, leaving 9 bases between them. The CDR3 covers 15 residues. Germline loops: CDR1 LGHNA, CDR2 YSLEER. The CDR3 region is CASSQEGKSSYEQYF. The CDR3 DNA reads TGCGCCAGCAGCCAAGAGGGGAAGAGCTCCTACGAGCAGTACTTC.